The sequence of this TCR beta chain was determined in a study of human versus mouse CDR3 diversity and MHC coevolution. Across the whole study: Samples had between roughly 0.6 x 10^7 and 1.6 x 10^7 valid reads. General study points: Mice had fewer CDR3 deletions and insertions than humans on average. By iCHAO1, human TCR beta clonotypes numbered approximately 1.5 million, the most.

V was clipped by 5 bases and J by 2 bases, with 12 bases between them. CDR1 LNHDA and CDR2 SQIVND come from the germline V gene (reference sequence). CDR3 length: 15 residues. Naive CD4 T cells, CD45RO-negative and CD62L-positive, were flow-sorted from PBMCs. Comment on this clone: Its antigen is undetermined.

Sequencing was performed with immunoSEQ multiplex PCR; in TCRdb, only in-frame clones are kept and a portion is missing. The table records 50,000 to 70,000 clones, roughly 93% of them present only once. This sequence originates from a person between 60 and 70 years old in good health. The sample taken for sequencing was naive CD4+ T cells from blood. Documented subset: CD45RO-negative CD62L-positive naive CD4 T cells. The chain couples TRBV19 to TRBJ1-4; unclear D gene. Here the CDR3 reads CASSHRVATNEKLFF. DNA of the CDR3: TGTGCCAGTAGTCATCGGGTGGCTACTAATGAAAAACTGTTTTTT.